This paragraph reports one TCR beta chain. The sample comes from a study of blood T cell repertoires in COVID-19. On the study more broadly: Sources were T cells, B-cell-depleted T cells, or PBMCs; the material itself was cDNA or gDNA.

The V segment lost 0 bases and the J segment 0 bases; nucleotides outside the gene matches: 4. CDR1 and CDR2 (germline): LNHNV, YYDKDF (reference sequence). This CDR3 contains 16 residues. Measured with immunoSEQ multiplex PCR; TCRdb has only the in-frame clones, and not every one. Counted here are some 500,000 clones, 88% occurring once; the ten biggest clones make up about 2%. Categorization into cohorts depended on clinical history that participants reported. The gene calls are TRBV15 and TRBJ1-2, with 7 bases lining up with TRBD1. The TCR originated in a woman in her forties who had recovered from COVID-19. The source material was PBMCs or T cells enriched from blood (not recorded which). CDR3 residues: CATSRETGATNYGYTF. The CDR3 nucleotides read TGTGCCACCAGCAGAGAAACAGGGGCTACTAACTATGGCTACACCTTC.